Following are 8 T cell receptor beta chains from one sample sequenced in a study of blood T cell repertoires in COVID-19. The table came from immunoSEQ multiplex PCR; TCRdb's copy has only in-frame clones and leaves some out. The profile covers 250,000 or so clones, with around nine tenths appearing a single time and 10% to 12% taken by the ten largest. The sequenced material came from PBMCs or T cells enriched from blood (not recorded which). The receptors here all came from a man between 25 and 39 years old who had recovered from COVID-19.

The V and J genes are TRBV5-4 and TRBJ1-1, with 7 bases matching TRBD1. The CDR3 totals 16 residues. V was pared by 0 bases and J by 3 bases, with 8 bases of the junction left unmatched. CDR1 and CDR2 (germline): SGHNT, YYREEE (reference sequence). For the CDR3, the DNA is TGTGCCAGCAGCTTGGATGTGACAGGGCACGACACTGAAGCTTTCTTT. It is translated as CASSLDVTGHDTEAFF. Looking up the rest from reference TRBV5-4 and TRBJ1-1 gives the full variable domain: ETGVTQSPTHLIKTRGQQVTLRCSSQSGHNTVSWYQQALGQGPQFIFQYYREEENGRGNFPPRFSGLQFPNYSSELNVNALELDDSALYLCASSLDVTGHDTEAFFGQGTRLTVV.

This sequence joins TRBV10-3 and TRBJ1-2; the D is unclear. V lost 0 bases, J lost 8 bases, and 13 bases lay in between. The CDR3 covers 14 residues. The V gene's germline CDR1 is ENHRY and CDR2 SYGVKD. The CDR3 coding sequence is TGTGCCATCAGTGAGTCGTCCGGCGCGGTCGGCTACACCTTC. This codes for CAISESSGAVGYTF.

As to this clone: One junction end disagrees with the germline gene, perhaps due to a read error. V usage is TRBV6-5 and J usage is TRBJ2-2; D may be TRBD1 (7 bases). Germline V gene lookup returns CDR1 MNHEY and CDR2 SVGAGI. The CDR3 spans 13 residues. This CDR3 is CATRGQQYGGLFF. In DNA form, the CDR3 reads TGTGCCACCAGGGGACAGCAGTACGGGGGGCTGTTTTTT.

This chain joins TRBV5-1 and TRBJ2-2; unclear D gene. Trimming removed 1 base at V and 1 base at J, with 5 bases between. The CDR3 length is 14 residues. Germline-derived CDR1 and CDR2 are SGHRS and YFSETQ. Written as DNA, the CDR3 is TGCGCCAGCAGCTTGTCAGGGAACACCGGGGAGCTGTTTTTT. Its translation is CASSLSGNTGELFF.

This chain uses TRBV7-5 with TRBJ1-4; TRBD1 is taken as the D call from the table, unchecked against the DNA. TRBV7-5 is tagged as a pseudogene. CDR3 length: 13 residues. CDR3 in amino acids: CVRERTENEKLFF. CDR3 nucleotide sequence: TGTGTCAGGGAGAGGACAGAAAATGAAAAACTGTTTTTT.

The chain couples TRBV5-3 to TRBJ1-1; D unclear. TRBV5-3 is flagged as an ORF with uncertain function. V was clipped by 4 bases and J by 8 bases, with 24 bases between them. The CDR3 runs to 16 residues. In nucleotides, the CDR3 is TGTGCCAGAAGCCTAGCCACCGTCCGGTCGTCCCAAGAAGCTTTCTTT. Protein sequence: CARSLATVRSSQEAFF.

The rearrangement uses TRBV20-1 and TRBJ1-5; TRBD1 aligns across 8 bases. Germline-derived CDR1 and CDR2 are DFQATT and SNEGSKA (reference sequence). The J segment lost 12 bases and the V segment lost 3 bases, leaving 4 bases of the junction unmatched. The CDR3 consists of 11 residues. CDR3: CSASKQGDQHF. The CDR3 coding sequence is TGCAGTGCTAGTAAACAGGGGGACCAGCATTTT.

This clone was found once. The genes are TRBV10-3 and TRBJ2-7; TRBD1 matches 9 bases. Germline V gives CDR1 ENHRY, CDR2 SYGVKD. The length of the CDR3 is 14 residues. Trimming took 6 bases from V and 2 from J; bases not matched to a gene: 5. In DNA form, the CDR3 reads TGTGCCATCAGGTTCGGGACAGGGCCCTACGAGCAGTACTTC. Residues: CAIRFGTGPYEQYF.